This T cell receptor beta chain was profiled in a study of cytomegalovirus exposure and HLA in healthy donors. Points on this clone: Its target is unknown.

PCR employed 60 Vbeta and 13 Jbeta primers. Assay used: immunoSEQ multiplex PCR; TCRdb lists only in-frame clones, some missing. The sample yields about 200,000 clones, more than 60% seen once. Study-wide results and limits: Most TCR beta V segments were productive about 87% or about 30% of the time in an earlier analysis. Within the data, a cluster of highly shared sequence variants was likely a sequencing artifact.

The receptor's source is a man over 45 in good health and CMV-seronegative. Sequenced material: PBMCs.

This CDR3 reads CASSSTGPYEQYF. CDR3 nucleotide sequence: TGTGCCAGCAGTTCCACAGGACCCTACGAGCAGTACTTC. The chain employs TRBV6-6 and TRBJ2-7, with D tentatively TRBD1 (5 bases). CDR1 and CDR2 (germline): MNHNY, SVGAGI (reference sequence). Trimming pared 4 bases from V and 2 bases from J, leaving 9 bases between. The CDR3 spans 13 residues.